The 6 T cell receptor beta chains below were found in one sample sequenced in a study of T cells in Graves' hyperthyroidism and ophthalmopathy. The investigators amplified TCR beta CDR3 regions from RNA transcripts. TCR CDR3 regions were first amplified by RT-PCR with HTBI primers. TCRdb reprocessed the multiplex PCR reads with MiXCR, giving one entry per CDR3 protein. Altogether fewer than 550,000 distinct CDR3 sequences are present, roughly 25% being singletons, with the ten largest covering 11%. Sequenced sample: blood. The receptors were sampled from a woman younger than 45 with Graves' ophthalmopathy.

There are many counts of this clonotype. The V call is TRBV7-9, the J call TRBJ2-5; TRBD2 agrees at 8 bases. The germline CDR1 and CDR2 sequences are SEHNR and FQNEAQ (reference sequence). This CDR3 spans 15 amino acids. J was trimmed by 3 bases and V by 0 bases; bases with no gene match: 3. The CDR3 DNA follows: TGTGCCAGCAGCTTAGCGGGGACTAGGGAAGAGACCCAGTACTTC. Protein product: CASSLAGTREETQYF.

This clonotype was counted at least ten times. J is TRBJ2-7 and V is TRBV10-3, with 9 bases identical to TRBD2. V lost 7 bases, J lost 5 bases, and 6 bases stayed unmatched. This CDR3 region has 13 residues. Germline CDR1 reads ENHRY; CDR2 reads SYGVKD. Here the CDR3 DNA reads TGTGCCATCAAGGCTAGCGGGGCCAACGAGCAGTACTTC. This sequence encodes CAIKASGANEQYF.

This sequence joins TRBV2 and TRBJ2-7; TRBD1 is a possible D gene (6 bases). The germline gives CDR1 SNHLY, CDR2 FYNNEI. V dropped 4 bases and J dropped 6 bases, with 13 bases sitting between them. CDR3 length equals 13 residues. The CDR3 coding sequence is TGTGCCAGCAGTGGAATGGGGGCTGGCGAGCAGTACTTC. Protein: CASSGMGAGEQYF.

This clonotype occurred a few times. The J gene is TRBJ1-5, the V gene TRBV6-1, with D hard to call. The CDR3 totals 12 residues. V lost 11 bases to trimming and J lost 11 bases, with 19 bases between them. Germline V gene data show CDR1 as MNHNS and CDR2 as SASEGT. The CDR3 spells CASKADEGTQHF. Here the CDR3 DNA reads TGTGCCTCCAAAGCCGATGAAGGGACCCAGCATTTT.

At least ten counts were recorded for this clonotype. J is TRBJ1-2 and V is TRBV20-1; tentative D call: TRBD1 (5 bases). The V gene's germline CDR1 is DFQATT and CDR2 SNEGSKA (reference sequence). V lost 0 bases, J lost 5 bases, and 10 bases lay in between. The CDR3 sequence is 13 residues long. CDR3 loop: CSARDPREYGYTF. In nucleotides, the CDR3 is TGCAGTGCTAGAGATCCCAGGGAGTATGGCTACACCTTC.

This clonotype has only a few counts. This chain links TRBV12-3 or TRBV12-4 with TRBJ1-1; D unresolved. Trimming took off 3 bases at V and 7 bases at J, with 12 bases between the two ends. CDR3 length: 13 amino acids. CDR3 DNA sequence: TGTGCCAGCAGTTTTTCAGTGACTATTGAAGCTTTCTTT. It encodes CASSFSVTIEAFF.